The 21 T cell receptor beta chains given below trace back to one sample, sequenced in a study of shared clonotypes between healthy human individuals. Positive CCR7 selection of CD45RO-negative cells yielded the naive CD8 cells, and terminally differentiated effector memory CD45RA+ cells were excluded. The assay was immunoSEQ multiplex PCR, and TCRdb's table has in-frame clones only and misses some. This table holds roughly 1,800,000 clones, about 94% found once. The sample consisted of naive CD8+ T cells sorted from blood. All receptors come from a man aged 18 to 29 in good health.

The chain is built from TRBV5-6 and TRBJ1-2; D is unclear. The V end was cut by 0 bases, the J end by 6 bases, with 18 bases between. Per the germline V gene, CDR1 is SGHDT and CDR2 is YYEEEE. The CDR3 contains 16 residues. The CDR3 nucleotides read TGTGCCAGCAGCTTGGTAGGTCGGCAGGCGTTCAATGGCTACACCTTC. This sequence encodes CASSLVGRQAFNGYTF.

V usage is TRBV30 and J usage is TRBJ1-1, with D perhaps TRBD1 (6 bases). The CDR3 covers 14 residues. Between the trimmed V and J ends, which lost 3 bases and 4 bases, there was a span of 15 bases. The germline gives CDR1 GTSNPN, CDR2 SVGIG (reference sequence). CDR3 in amino acids: CAWRDGGGGTEAFF. CDR3 DNA: TGTGCCTGGAGAGATGGCGGGGGCGGCACTGAAGCTTTCTTT.

V gene TRBV27 combines with J gene TRBJ1-4; no firm D call. Germline V gene sequence: CDR1 MNHEY, CDR2 SMNVEV (reference sequence). Trimming pared 1 base from V and 6 bases from J, leaving 9 bases between. The CDR3 is 14 residues long. CDR3 amino acids: CASSLFIEHEKLFF. The CDR3 DNA is TGTGCCAGCAGTTTATTTATAGAACATGAAAAACTGTTTTTT.

With respect to this clone: The same CDR3 also results from other DNA sequences found in this sample. The chain couples TRBV10-3 to TRBJ2-7; 10 bases agree with TRBD1. This CDR3 comprises 15 residues. After removal of 0 bases from V and 2 bases from J, the junction contained 1 base not matched to a gene. The germline V gene has CDR1 ENHRY and CDR2 SYGVKD. CDR3 residues: CAISESGTGAYEQYF. CDR3 nucleotides: TGTGCCATCAGTGAGTCGGGGACAGGGGCCTACGAGCAGTACTTC.

The gene calls are TRBV11-2 and TRBJ2-7; D gene ambiguous. In germline, CDR1 is SGHAT, CDR2 FQNNGV. The CDR3 runs 12 residues. V was cut by 1 base and J by 7 bases, with 8 bases left in between. In nucleotides, the CDR3 is TGTGCCAGCAGCTTAGGGTCTGAAGAGCAGTACTTC. Its translation is CASSLGSEEQYF. Looking up the rest from reference TRBV11-2 and TRBJ2-7 gives the full variable domain: EAGVAQSPRYKIIEKRQSVAFWCNPISGHATLYWYQQILGQGPKLLIQFQNNGVVDDSQLPKDRFSAERLKGVDSTLKIQPAKLEDSAVYLCASSLGSEEQYFGPGTRLTVT.

This rearrangement joins TRBV30 to TRBJ2-2; D call uncertain. Trimming cost V 0 bases and J 3 bases, with 8 bases left between them. Germline lookup yields CDR1 GTSNPN and CDR2 SVGIG (reference sequence). The CDR3 has 14 amino acids. The CDR3 is CAWSVGSYTGELFF. CDR3 nucleotides: TGTGCCTGGAGTGTAGGCAGCTACACCGGGGAGCTGTTTTTT.

The chain combines TRBV19 with TRBJ1-1; weak D call: TRBD1 (5 bases). V was trimmed by 6 bases and J by 4 bases, leaving 12 bases between them. Germline CDR1 reads LNHDA; CDR2 reads SQIVND (reference sequence). The CDR3 runs to 13 residues. The CDR3 nucleotides read TGTGCCAGTAGGTCGGGGGGGAGCACTGAAGCTTTCTTT. This gives the protein CASRSGGSTEAFF.

V and J are TRBV19 and TRBJ1-1; D perhaps matches TRBD1 (6 bases). V was clipped by 6 bases and J by 10 bases, with 18 bases between them. The germline V gene encodes CDR1 LNHDA and CDR2 SQIVND (reference sequence). The CDR3 length is 13 residues. CDR3 loop: CASSITPGDGAFF. In DNA, the CDR3 is TGTGCCAGTAGCATAACGCCAGGGGATGGAGCTTTCTTT.

The rearrangement links TRBV2 to TRBJ2-5; TRBD1 or TRBD2 may be the D gene (5 bases each). Germline V gives CDR1 SNHLY, CDR2 FYNNEI. The CDR3 length is 13 residues. V was trimmed by 3 bases and J by 4 bases, leaving 9 bases between them. This CDR3 reads CASSDGAAETQYF. CDR3 in DNA: TGTGCCAGCAGTGACGGGGCAGCAGAGACCCAGTACTTC.

V and J are TRBV2 and TRBJ2-6; 7 positions match TRBD1. After removal of 3 bases from V and 0 bases from J, the junction contained 2 bases not matched to a gene. Germline CDR1 SNHLY, CDR2 FYNNEI. The CDR3 consists of 16 residues. This chain's CDR3 is CASSEGQSSGANVLTF. The DNA of the CDR3 is TGTGCCAGCAGTGAGGGACAGTCCTCTGGGGCCAACGTCCTGACTTTC.

V gene TRBV5-1 combines with J gene TRBJ2-5; the D gene is possibly TRBD2 (6 bases). The CDR3 totals 14 residues. Germline V gives CDR1 SGHRS, CDR2 YFSETQ. Trimming took 0 bases from V and 4 from J, leaving 10 bases between them. CDR3 DNA sequence: TGCGCCAGCAGCTTGGACGGGAGCCGAGAGACCCAGTACTTC. Protein sequence: CASSLDGSRETQYF.

The CDR3 DNA is TGTGCCAGTAGCCCCGGGACAGGGGTCACCGGGGAGCTGTTTTTT. Its translation: CASSPGTGVTGELFF. The V call is TRBV19, the J call TRBJ2-2, with 10 bases matching TRBD1. Germline CDR1 LNHDA, CDR2 SQIVND (reference sequence). The CDR3 totals 15 residues. After removal of 6 bases from V and 4 bases from J, the junction contained 5 bases not matched to a gene.

V gene TRBV28 combines with J gene TRBJ1-2, with 9 bases matching TRBD1. The CDR3 length is 14 residues. CDR1 is MDHEN, CDR2 SYDVKM, per germline. The ends lost 6 bases at V and 5 bases at J; junction bases unmatched: 7. The CDR3 DNA follows: TGTGCCAGCAGGACCACAGGGGGCCTATATGGCTACACCTTC. Translating gives CASRTTGGLYGYTF.

The chain has TRBV19 and TRBJ2-2; either TRBD1 or TRBD2 may supply D (5 bases each). The CDR3 has 12 residues. Trimming left V 8 bases short and J 3 bases short, with 7 bases between. The germline CDR1 and CDR2 sequences are LNHDA and SQIVND (reference sequence). The CDR3 reads CASLGDTGELFF. CDR3 bases: TGTGCCAGTCTGGGGGACACCGGGGAGCTGTTTTTT. Complete variable domain (other parts from reference TRBV19 and TRBJ2-2): DGGITQSPKYLFRKEGQNVTLSCEQNLNHDAMYWYRQDPGQGLRLIYYSQIVNDFQKGDIAEGYSVSREKKESFPLTVTSAQKNPTAFYLCASLGDTGELFFGEGSRLTVL.

The chain recombines TRBV4-1 with TRBJ2-2; 10 bases are a match to TRBD1. Germline loops: CDR1 MGHRA, CDR2 YSYEKL. The CDR3 loop spans 15 amino acids. Germline trimming cut 4 bases from V and 4 bases from J; bases unmatched to any gene: 3. The CDR3 bases are TGCGCCAGCAGCCTGGGACAGGGGAGCACCGGGGAGCTGTTTTTT. It encodes CASSLGQGSTGELFF.

This sequence joins TRBV6-5 and TRBJ2-1; 10 positions agree with TRBD2. This CDR3 has 15 residues. V shed 7 bases and J 2 bases; nucleotides not matched to a gene: 5. Germline assignment: CDR1 MNHEY and CDR2 SVGAGI. The CDR3 region is CASIQSGGAYNEQFF. The CDR3 nucleotides are TGTGCCAGCATTCAAAGCGGGGGGGCCTACAATGAGCAGTTCTTC.

V is TRBV11-2 and J is TRBJ1-1; TRBD1 matches at 7 bases. This CDR3 has 14 amino acids. V trimming: 4 bases; J trimming: 0 bases; junction bases outside the gene matches: 2. The germline CDR1 and CDR2 sequences are SGHAT and FQNNGV. The CDR3 DNA is TGTGCCAGCAGCTGGGGACAGATGAACACTGAAGCTTTCTTT. Translation gives CASSWGQMNTEAFF.

The J gene is TRBJ1-2, the V gene TRBV19; D is unclear. The CDR3 spans 13 residues. CDR1 is LNHDA, CDR2 SQIVND, per germline (reference sequence). V was cut by 9 bases and J by 8 bases, with 19 bases left in between. CDR3 coding DNA: TGTGCCAGCCGAATCAGAGGGAAGGGCGGCTACACCTTC. Translated, it gives CASRIRGKGGYTF. Drawing the rest from reference TRBV19 and TRBJ1-2, the complete variable domain is DGGITQSPKYLFRKEGQNVTLSCEQNLNHDAMYWYRQDPGQGLRLIYYSQIVNDFQKGDIAEGYSVSREKKESFPLTVTSAQKNPTAFYLCASRIRGKGGYTFGSGTRLTVV.

The chain carries TRBV9 and TRBJ1-2; D gene ambiguous. The V and J ends lost 1 base and 4 bases respectively, with 14 bases between them. This CDR3 has 15 residues. Germline V CDR1 and CDR2: SGDLS, YYNGEE. The CDR3 spells CASSVTSGTTYGYTF. CDR3 DNA sequence: TGTGCCAGCAGCGTAACCTCGGGAACTACCTATGGCTACACCTTC.

This clone was seen once. The V gene is TRBV5-8, the J gene TRBJ2-3; tentatively, D is TRBD2 (6 bases). The ends were cut back, 0 bases at V and 7 bases at J, with 18 bases in the middle. The CDR3 spans 16 residues. Germline assignment: CDR1 SGHTS and CDR2 YDEGEE. CDR3: CASSLVASVGIYTQYF. CDR3 nucleotides: TGTGCCAGCAGCTTGGTCGCTAGCGTGGGAATTTATACGCAGTATTTT.

In this sample, this clone turned up once. The chain couples TRBV2 to TRBJ2-7; no clear D. Trimming removed 3 bases at V and 6 bases at J, with 12 bases between. The CDR3 length is 13 residues. Germline V gene data show CDR1 as SNHLY and CDR2 as FYNNEI. The CDR3 protein is CASSEGQELEQYF. CDR3 bases: TGTGCCAGCAGTGAGGGCCAGGAGCTCGAGCAGTACTTC.